A single sample gave rise to the 25 T cell receptor beta chains below, sequenced in a study of Ad26.COV2.S vaccination and SARS-CoV-2 variants. The treatment was: around 19 received Ad26.COV2.S at low or high dose, single or two shots; roughly 5 received placebo; per-sample allocation not given. Material that was analyzed had been drawn on day 63 after the first vaccine or placebo injection. The method was immunoSEQ multiplex PCR; TCRdb's version includes in-frame clones alone and lacks a portion of them. The data hold 300,000 to 400,000 clones, with about nine tenths observed a single time. The specimen comprised peripheral blood, sampled in a trial of Ad26.COV2.S vaccine versus placebo. These receptors all come from a person aged 18-65 years who received the Ad26.COV2.S COVID-19 vaccine or a placebo.

The chain joins TRBV27 to TRBJ1-2, with D hard to call. This CDR3 comprises 13 residues. Germline V gene sequence: CDR1 MNHEY, CDR2 SMNVEV (reference sequence). Trimming removed 6 bases at V and 5 bases at J, with 13 bases between. The CDR3 nucleotides read TGTGCCAGCAGCCCCCGCGTTGGGTATGGCTACACCTTC. The encoded protein is CASSPRVGYGYTF.

This chain uses TRBV9 with TRBJ1-4; 8 nucleotides align to TRBD1. CDR1 and CDR2 (germline): SGDLS, YYNGEE. The CDR3 length is 15 residues. V gave up 3 bases and J gave up 6 bases; unmatched junction bases: 7. CDR3 region: CASSAPGGNYEKLFF. CDR3 DNA: TGTGCCAGCAGCGCCCCAGGGGGCAACTATGAAAAACTGTTTTTT.

As DNA, the CDR3 is TGCGCCAGCAGTCACTCTAGGAATCAGCCCCAGCATTTT. The encoded protein is CASSHSRNQPQHF. The genes are TRBV5-1 and TRBJ1-5; unclear D gene. Trimming removed 5 bases at V and 4 bases at J, with 10 bases between. This CDR3 spans 13 amino acids. Germline-derived CDR1 and CDR2 are SGHRS and YFSETQ.

The J gene is TRBJ2-7, the V gene TRBV2; TRBD2 matches at 11 bases. Germline CDR1 and CDR2: SNHLY and FYNNEI. The CDR3 spans 14 residues. V gave up 10 bases and J gave up 0 bases; unmatched junction bases: 5. CDR3 in amino acids: CATLGLAGSYEQYF. DNA for the CDR3: TGTGCCACCTTAGGACTAGCGGGCTCCTACGAGCAGTACTTC.

The rearrangement joins TRBV12-5 to TRBJ1-1; D not certain. The ends were cut back, 6 bases at V and 0 bases at J, with 8 bases in the middle. The CDR3 has 13 residues. CDR1 and CDR2 from the germline V gene are LGHNT and FRNRAP. In nucleotides, the CDR3 is TGTGCTAGTGGCCCGGACCTGAACACTGAAGCTTTCTTT. This encodes CASGPDLNTEAFF.

The V gene is TRBV4-1, the J gene TRBJ2-1; D gene uncertain. This CDR3 spans 17 amino acids. The V end was cut by 2 bases, the J end by 0 bases, with 14 bases between. Per germline, CDR1 MGHRA and CDR2 YSYEKL. For the CDR3, the DNA is TGCGCCAGCAGCCAAACGCCTACAGCCGGCTCCTACAATGAGCAGTTCTTC. Its protein product is CASSQTPTAGSYNEQFF.

The gene calls are TRBV5-1 and TRBJ1-1; no firm D call. Germline V gives CDR1 SGHRS, CDR2 YFSETQ. With 0 bases removed from V and 0 bases from J, the gap between germline ends came to 6 bases. The CDR3 sequence is 14 residues long. CDR3 bases: TGCGCCAGCAGCTTGGCGCCCATGAACACTGAAGCTTTCTTT. It translates to CASSLAPMNTEAFF.

The chain joins TRBV5-8 to TRBJ2-5; 13 nucleotides line up with TRBD2. Per germline, CDR1 SGHTS and CDR2 YDEGEE. V was clipped by 4 bases and J by 5 bases; unmatched bases: 2. The CDR3 is made up of 14 amino acids. CDR3 residues: CASSTTSGGETQYF. The DNA for the CDR3 is TGTGCCAGCAGCACGACTAGCGGGGGGGAGACCCAGTACTTC.

This chain joins TRBV5-1 and TRBJ2-5; 10 nucleotides agree with TRBD2. The CDR3 runs to 16 residues. CDR1 is SGHRS and CDR2 is YFSETQ in the germline V gene. Trimming cost V 4 bases and J 3 bases; bases outside gene matches: 9. The CDR3 protein is CASSPTTSGSKETQYF. In DNA, the CDR3 is TGCGCCAGCAGCCCCACGACTAGCGGGTCCAAAGAGACCCAGTACTTC.

The chain carries TRBV6-2 or TRBV6-3 and TRBJ2-1; tentatively, D is TRBD2 (7 bases). V shed 6 bases and J shed 7 bases, with 13 bases lying between them. The CDR3 totals 13 residues. Germline lookup yields CDR1 MNHEY and CDR2 SVGEGT. The DNA for the CDR3 is TGTGCCAGCAGCCGGGGGGCGGAAAATGAGCAGTTCTTC. This codes for CASSRGAENEQFF.

The chain couples TRBV4-2 to TRBJ2-7, with 7 nucleotides matching TRBD1. Per germline, CDR1 LGHNA and CDR2 YNFKEQ. The CDR3 is made up of 15 amino acids. V shed 3 bases and J 4 bases; nucleotides not matched to a gene: 9. The CDR3 spells CASSHSGTDFYEQYF. In nucleotides, the CDR3 is TGTGCCAGCAGCCATTCCGGGACAGACTTTTACGAGCAGTACTTC.

V usage is TRBV27 and J usage is TRBJ1-4, with TRBD1 identical over 7 bases. Germline values: CDR1 MNHEY, CDR2 SMNVEV (reference sequence). Trimming at V came to 5 bases and at J to 0 bases, leaving 3 bases not matched to a gene. This CDR3 has 15 amino acids. The CDR3 loop is CASSLGQATNEKLFF. The CDR3 DNA is TGTGCCAGCAGTCTCGGACAGGCAACTAATGAAAAACTGTTTTTT.

The chain carries TRBV7-3 and TRBJ2-1; D gene uncertain. V shed 5 bases and J shed 7 bases, with 21 bases lying between them. The CDR3 contains 16 residues. Germline values: CDR1 SGHTA, CDR2 FQGTGA. The CDR3 DNA reads TGTGCCAGCAGCCCTACATCGTCCCCGTTGGGGAATGAGCAGTTCTTC. This gives the protein CASSPTSSPLGNEQFF.

J is TRBJ2-5 and V is TRBV5-8; D may match TRBD1 or TRBD2 (5 bases each). Deletions cut 4 bases from V and 1 base from J, with 11 bases between. The V gene's germline CDR1 is SGHTS and CDR2 YDEGEE. The CDR3 runs to 14 residues. CDR3 sequence: CASSGGPSQETQYF. CDR3 sequence (DNA): TGTGCCAGCAGCGGGGGACCTTCCCAAGAGACCCAGTACTTC.

The chain is built from TRBV20-1 and TRBJ1-2, with D possibly matching TRBD1 (5 bases). Trimming removed 3 bases from V and 5 bases from J, with 10 bases in between. The CDR3 has 12 residues. Looked up from germline, CDR1 is DFQATT and CDR2 is SNEGSKA (reference sequence). The DNA for the CDR3 is TGCAGTGCTAGTGACGGGGGATATGGCTACACCTTC. Translated, it gives CSASDGGYGYTF.

This chain connects TRBV30 to TRBJ1-2; D not resolved. This CDR3 contains 16 residues. CDR1 and CDR2 (germline): GTSNPN, SVGIG (reference sequence). V lost 0 bases, J lost 4 bases, and 18 bases lay in between. CDR3: CAWSVRWVRLSYGYTF. The CDR3 region has the DNA TGTGCCTGGAGTGTACGGTGGGTCAGGCTAAGCTATGGCTACACCTTC.

The J gene is TRBJ1-1, the V gene TRBV5-6; TRBD1 might be the D (6 bases). The V end was cut by 3 bases, the J end by 11 bases, with 23 bases between. CDR3 size: 15 residues. Germline assignment: CDR1 SGHDT and CDR2 YYEEEE. CDR3 residues: CASSSGGQAVYPAFF. The CDR3 bases are TGTGCCAGCAGCTCGGGGGGCCAGGCCGTTTATCCGGCTTTCTTT.

The chain carries TRBV19 and TRBJ2-1; TRBD1 or TRBD2 may be the D gene (5 bases each). Trimming pared 8 bases from V and 9 bases from J, leaving 14 bases between. Germline CDR1 reads LNHDA; CDR2 reads SQIVND (reference sequence). The CDR3 length is 12 residues. The CDR3 nucleotides read TGTGCCAGTGGGGGTTTGCAGGTTGAGCAGTTCTTC. This translates into CASGGLQVEQFF.

This clone was counted a few times. Other DNA sequences in this specimen translate into the identical CDR3. The rearrangement uses TRBV5-1 and TRBJ1-3; D call uncertain. This CDR3 has 14 residues. The germline V and J ends were trimmed by 0 bases and 0 bases, with 4 bases remaining between them. Germline V gene sequence: CDR1 SGHRS, CDR2 YFSETQ. This CDR3 is CASSLAGSGNTIYF. For the CDR3, the DNA is TGCGCCAGCAGCTTGGCCGGCTCTGGAAACACCATATATTTT.

The V and J genes are TRBV30 and TRBJ2-7; TRBD2 might be the D (6 bases). Germline V lookup: CDR1 GTSNPN, CDR2 SVGIG (reference sequence). V was pared by 2 bases and J by 6 bases, with 11 bases between. The length of the CDR3 is 12 residues. CDR3 in DNA: TGTGCCTGGAGTCGAGAGGAGGGCGAGCAGTACTTC. Translated, it gives CAWSREEGEQYF.

This sequence joins TRBV14 and TRBJ2-5, with D tentatively TRBD1 or TRBD2 (6 bases each). This CDR3 comprises 15 residues. V gave up 2 bases and J gave up 2 bases, with 12 bases separating them. The V gene's germline CDR1 is SGHDN and CDR2 FVKESK. CDR3 residues: CASSQRGGRQETQYF. In DNA, the CDR3 is TGTGCCAGCAGCCAAAGAGGGGGGAGACAAGAGACCCAGTACTTC.

The genes are TRBV2 and TRBJ2-7; D unresolved. The CDR3 is 12 residues long. Trimming pared 1 base from V and 3 bases from J, leaving 4 bases between. CDR1 is SNHLY and CDR2 is FYNNEI in the germline V gene. This chain's CDR3 is CASSEEVYEQYF. The CDR3 nucleotides are TGTGCCAGCAGTGAAGAGGTCTACGAGCAGTACTTC.

The gene calls are TRBV5-1 and TRBJ2-5, with 8 bases lining up with TRBD1. CDR3 length equals 16 residues. The germline V gene has CDR1 SGHRS and CDR2 YFSETQ. With 0 bases clipped from V and 2 bases from J, the junction kept 6 bases outside the gene matches. The CDR3 nucleotides are TGCGCCAGCAGCTTGGAAGCCAGGGGGCCTCAAGAGACCCAGTACTTC. Translation: CASSLEARGPQETQYF.

J is TRBJ2-1 and V is TRBV7-2; TRBD1 matches at 7 bases. CDR1 and CDR2 (germline): SGHTA, FQGNSA. V was pared by 4 bases and J by 3 bases, with 6 bases of the junction left unmatched. There are 15 residues in the CDR3. The CDR3 nucleotides are TGTGCCAGCAGCTCTACGACAGGGTTCTACAATGAGCAGTTCTTC. Amino acid sequence: CASSSTTGFYNEQFF.

V usage is TRBV11-2 and J usage is TRBJ1-1; D gene ambiguous. Germline loops: CDR1 SGHAT, CDR2 FQNNGV. V dropped 5 bases and J dropped 9 bases, with 16 bases sitting between them. This CDR3 contains 13 residues. CDR3 coding DNA: TGTGCCAGCAGCCATTTTACCCTCCTCAAAGCTTTCTTT. It is translated as CASSHFTLLKAFF.